Presented here are 26 T cell receptor beta chains from one specimen sequenced in a study of cytomegalovirus exposure and HLA in healthy donors. Here immunoSEQ multiplex PCR was the method, and the copy in TCRdb shows in-frame clones only, minus some. The sample lists 300,000 to 450,000 clones, roughly 90% occurring once. Sequences were obtained from PBMCs. All receptors come from a woman between 18 and 29 years old in good health and CMV-seronegative.

The rearrangement links TRBV27 to TRBJ1-1; tentative D call: TRBD1 (5 bases). V lost 5 bases and J lost 5, with 15 bases in between. The germline V gene encodes CDR1 MNHEY and CDR2 SMNVEV (reference sequence). CDR3 length: 14 residues. The CDR3 is CASSQPGNWTEAFF. CDR3 bases: TGTGCCAGCAGTCAACCAGGGAATTGGACTGAAGCTTTCTTT.

The V call is TRBV5-6, the J call TRBJ1-5; weak D call: TRBD1 (5 bases). V lost 3 bases to trimming and J lost 4 bases, with 5 bases between them. The CDR3 contains 12 residues. The germline V gene has CDR1 SGHDT and CDR2 YYEEEE. Here the CDR3 DNA reads TGTGCCAGCAGCTCAGGGAATCAGCCCCAGCATTTT. As protein: CASSSGNQPQHF.

V is TRBV19 and J is TRBJ2-6; the D gene is possibly TRBD2 (6 bases). Germline assignment: CDR1 LNHDA and CDR2 SQIVND (reference sequence). The CDR3 is 16 amino acids. V was shortened by 10 bases and J by 0 bases, with 16 bases between the two germline ends. The CDR3 DNA reads as TGTGCCACCTCGGAGGGGCCGAGCTCTGGGGCCAACGTCCTGACTTTC. Residues: CATSEGPSSGANVLTF.

The chain employs TRBV19 and TRBJ2-3, with D tentatively TRBD2 (5 bases). Trimming left V 0 bases short and J 5 bases short, with 6 bases between. The CDR3 is made up of 13 amino acids. Per the germline V gene, CDR1 is LNHDA and CDR2 is SQIVND (reference sequence). The CDR3 is CASSIDRGDTQYF. CDR3 DNA sequence: TGTGCCAGTAGTATAGACCGGGGAGATACGCAGTATTTT.

This chain connects TRBV2 to TRBJ1-2; D unclear. The germline gives CDR1 SNHLY, CDR2 FYNNEI. The CDR3 length is 15 residues. V lost 6 bases and J lost 2, with 16 bases in between. CDR3 bases: TGTGCCAGCAGGACGGGGATTAACTTAAACTATGGCTACACCTTC. It translates to CASRTGINLNYGYTF.

This clone showed up just a few times. The rearrangement uses TRBV2 and TRBJ1-2, with 7 nucleotides matching TRBD1. The CDR3 runs to 14 residues. Germline loops: CDR1 SNHLY, CDR2 FYNNEI. V gave up 3 bases and J gave up 5 bases; unmatched junction bases: 6. DNA for the CDR3: TGTGCCAGCAGTGACAACAGGGGCGAGTATGGCTACACCTTC. Translated: CASSDNRGEYGYTF.

Turning to this clone: Other nucleotide sequences from this sample produce the same CDR3. This chain uses TRBV5-4 with TRBJ2-7; 10 bases align to TRBD1. CDR3 length: 14 residues. The V and J ends lost 4 bases and 3 bases, in that order; junction bases with no gene match: 4. CDR1 SGHNT and CDR2 YYREEE come from the germline V gene (reference sequence). The CDR3 nucleotides read TGTGCCAGCAGCCCCCGGGACAGGGGCTACGAGCAGTACTTC. It specifies CASSPRDRGYEQYF.

The J gene is TRBJ2-4, the V gene TRBV6-6; no definite D call. CDR1 MNHNY and CDR2 SVGAGI come from the germline V gene (reference sequence). The CDR3 has 14 amino acids. Trimming shortened V by 3 bases and J by 6 bases, and 12 bases separated the two germline ends. CDR3 in DNA: TGTGCCAGCAGTTATGAGGTTACGACAAACATTCAGTACTTC. Protein sequence: CASSYEVTTNIQYF.

The chain is built from TRBV27 and TRBJ1-4, with D hard to call. The CDR3 has 15 amino acids. Germline loops: CDR1 MNHEY, CDR2 SMNVEV (reference sequence). Deletions cut 0 bases from V and 8 bases from J, with 13 bases between. CDR3 protein: CASSLSEARREKLFF. In DNA form, the CDR3 reads TGTGCCAGCAGTTTATCGGAGGCCCGGAGGGAAAAACTGTTTTTT.

The V and J genes are TRBV30 and TRBJ2-5; maybe TRBD1 (6 bases). The CDR3 is 13 residues long. The germline V gene has CDR1 GTSNPN and CDR2 SVGIG (reference sequence). Trimming cost V 3 bases and J 2 bases, with 10 bases left between them. In nucleotides, the CDR3 is TGTGCCTGGAGCACAGGGCAGCAAGAGACCCAGTACTTC. Translating it yields CAWSTGQQETQYF.

This clone was detected only once. The chain couples TRBV4-1 to TRBJ2-5, with 12 bases identical to TRBD2. V shed 1 base, J shed 4 bases, and the junction held 7 bases outside the gene matches. Germline CDR1 is MGHRA and CDR2 is YSYEKL. CDR3 length equals 17 residues. The CDR3 coding sequence is TGCGCCAGCAGCCAAGCCTCTAGCGGGAGGGCCACAGAGACCCAGTACTTC. Its protein is CASSQASSGRATETQYF.

This clone was detected once. The J gene is TRBJ1-1, the V gene TRBV9, with D tentatively TRBD1 (6 bases). Trimming shortened V by 4 bases and J by 8 bases, and 21 bases separated the two germline ends. This CDR3 has 15 residues. CDR1 and CDR2 from the germline V gene are SGDLS and YYNGEE. Here the CDR3 DNA reads TGTGCCAGCAGCCCTTATTTACAGGGTTTGGCGGAAGCTTTCTTT. Protein: CASSPYLQGLAEAFF.

The chain couples TRBV9 to TRBJ2-5; 11 bases agree with TRBD2. Germline V gene lookup returns CDR1 SGDLS and CDR2 YYNGEE. With V trimmed by 4 bases and J by 4 bases, 6 bases remained unmatched. The CDR3 is made up of 15 amino acids. CDR3 nucleotide sequence: TGTGCCAGCAGCATTAGCGGGAGGGCCGGAGAGACCCAGTACTTC. As protein: CASSISGRAGETQYF.

This sequence joins TRBV28 and TRBJ2-1; D is ambiguous. Germline CDR1 reads MDHEN; CDR2 reads SYDVKM. V lost 5 bases and J 6 bases, leaving 5 bases between the germline ends. The CDR3 spans 11 residues. CDR3 sequence (DNA): TGTGCCAGCAGTCCGAGCAATGAGCAGTTCTTC. Translated, it gives CASSPSNEQFF.

This clone came up a few times. This rearrangement joins TRBV27 to TRBJ2-7, with a tentative D call TRBD1 (6 bases). V lost 2 bases, J lost 6 bases, and 17 bases lay in between. The CDR3 length is 15 residues. Germline V CDR1 and CDR2: MNHEY, SMNVEV (reference sequence). CDR3 in amino acids: CASSLSRGRGSEQYF. The DNA for the CDR3 is TGTGCCAGCAGTTTAAGTCGGGGCAGGGGATCCGAGCAGTACTTC.

This chain connects TRBV4-2 to TRBJ1-1; TRBD1 aligns across 9 bases. Germline CDR1 is LGHNA and CDR2 is YNFKEQ. CDR3 size: 16 residues. V shed 1 base, J shed 4 bases, and the junction held 7 bases outside the gene matches. The DNA for the CDR3 is TGTGCCAGCAGCCAAGCCGAGGGACAGGGCGTCACTGAAGCTTTCTTT. Amino acids: CASSQAEGQGVTEAFF.

The V and J genes are TRBV28 and TRBJ1-2; 7 bases agree with TRBD1. Germline-derived CDR1 and CDR2 are MDHEN and SYDVKM. The V gene end was trimmed by 7 bases and the J gene end by 3 bases; junction bases not matched to a gene: 14. This CDR3 comprises 16 residues. The CDR3 sequence: CASNSYRGAPDYGYTF. The DNA for the CDR3 is TGTGCCAGCAATAGCTACAGGGGCGCTCCGGACTATGGCTACACCTTC.

V gene TRBV9 combines with J gene TRBJ2-2, with 11 bases aligning to TRBD2. Trimming at V came to 5 bases and at J to 3 bases, leaving 3 bases not matched to a gene. From germline, CDR1 is SGDLS and CDR2 YYNGEE. CDR3 length equals 15 residues. The CDR3, as DNA: TGTGCCAGCAGAGGTAGCGGGAGGGACACCGGGGAGCTGTTTTTT. Translated: CASRGSGRDTGELFF.

The V call is TRBV6-1, the J call TRBJ2-7; 10 positions match TRBD2. Germline CDR1 MNHNS, CDR2 SASEGT. V lost 2 bases, J lost 5 bases, and 9 bases stayed unmatched. CDR3 length: 16 residues. Written as DNA, the CDR3 is TGTGCCAGCAGTGAATTTAAGCGGGAGGGCCGAGACGAGCAGTACTTC. It encodes CASSEFKREGRDEQYF.

The V and J genes are TRBV30 and TRBJ1-3; D might be TRBD1 (5 bases). With 0 bases removed from V and 2 bases from J, the gap between germline ends came to 23 bases. CDR3 length equals 19 residues. CDR1 is GTSNPN, CDR2 SVGIG, per germline (reference sequence). The CDR3, as DNA: TGTGCCTGGAGTGTCGGGAGGGGAATCGTCTTTAGCCCTGGAAACACCATATATTTT. Translated, it gives CAWSVGRGIVFSPGNTIYF.

The genes are TRBV7-9 and TRBJ1-2; D ambiguous. The CDR3 spans 13 residues. V gave up 2 bases and J gave up 7 bases, with 11 bases separating them. Germline V gene sequence: CDR1 SEHNR, CDR2 FQNEAQ (reference sequence). In nucleotides, the CDR3 is TGTGCCAGCAGCTTAAACTCTCCCTCTGGCTACACCTTC. It specifies CASSLNSPSGYTF.

The chain uses TRBV5-1 and TRBJ2-1, with TRBD2 identical over 13 bases. The CDR3 is made up of 18 amino acids. Trimming at V came to 4 bases and at J to 5 bases, leaving 12 bases not matched to a gene. Germline values: CDR1 SGHRS, CDR2 YFSETQ. CDR3 DNA sequence: TGCGCCAGCAGCGCAGGCCTCGCGACTAGCGGGGGGAACAATGAGCAGTTCTTC. Protein sequence: CASSAGLATSGGNNEQFF.

V gene TRBV27 combines with J gene TRBJ2-7; 8 nucleotides match TRBD2. CDR3 length: 15 amino acids. In germline, CDR1 is MNHEY, CDR2 SMNVEV (reference sequence). V dropped 7 bases and J dropped 10; count of bases not matched to a gene: 18. This chain's CDR3 is CASKEGGKSGSNQYF. The CDR3 nucleotides are TGTGCCAGCAAGGAGGGAGGGAAAAGCGGGAGTAATCAGTACTTC.

The chain is built from TRBV6-1 and TRBJ2-7; weak D call: TRBD2 (6 bases). V was pared by 8 bases and J by 6 bases, with 17 bases between. The germline gives CDR1 MNHNS, CDR2 SASEGT. The CDR3 has 13 residues. The CDR3 DNA reads as TGTGCCAGCGGTCGGGGAGGTTACGGCGAGCAGTACTTC. It is translated as CASGRGGYGEQYF.

The gene calls are TRBV28 and TRBJ2-7; perhaps TRBD1 as D (6 bases). The CDR3 has 12 residues. Trimming took 6 bases from V and 4 from J, leaving 10 bases between them. The germline CDR1 and CDR2 sequences are MDHEN and SYDVKM. CDR3 DNA: TGTGCCAGCAGGGTGGACAGTTACGAGCAGTACTTC. It codes for CASRVDSYEQYF.

The chain links TRBV6-1 to TRBJ2-5; D might be TRBD1 (5 bases). Germline CDR1 is MNHNS and CDR2 is SASEGT. Trimming took off 4 bases at V and 5 bases at J, with 11 bases between the two ends. The CDR3 is 13 amino acids. The CDR3 protein is CASSGGAGETQYF. DNA of the CDR3: TGTGCCAGCAGTGGGGGCGCAGGGGAGACCCAGTACTTC.